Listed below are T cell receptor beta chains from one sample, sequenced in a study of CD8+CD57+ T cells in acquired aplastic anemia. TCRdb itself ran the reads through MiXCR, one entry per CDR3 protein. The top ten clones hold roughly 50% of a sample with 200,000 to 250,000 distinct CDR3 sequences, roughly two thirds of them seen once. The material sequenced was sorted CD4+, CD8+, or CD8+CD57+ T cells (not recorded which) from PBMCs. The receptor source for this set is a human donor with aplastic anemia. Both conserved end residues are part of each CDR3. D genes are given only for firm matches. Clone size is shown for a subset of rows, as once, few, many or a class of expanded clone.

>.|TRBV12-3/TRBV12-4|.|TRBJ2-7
CASSQYARATLEQYF
TGTGCCAGCAGCCAATACGCCAGGGCTACCCTGGAGCAGTACTTC
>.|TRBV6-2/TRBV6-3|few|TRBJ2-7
CASSYRDNYEQYF
TGTGCCAGCAGTTACCGGGACAACTACGAGCAGTACTTC
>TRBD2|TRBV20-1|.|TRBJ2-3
CSALAGGGDTQYF
TGCAGTGCCCTAGCGGGGGGAGGTGATACGCAGTATTTT
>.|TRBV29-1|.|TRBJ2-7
CSVEGVNSYEQYF
TGCAGCGTTGAAGGAGTAAACTCCTACGAGCAGTACTTC
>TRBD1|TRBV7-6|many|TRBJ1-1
CASSLAMVTGEEHTEAFF
TGTGCCAGCAGCTTAGCGATGGTCACAGGGGAAGAGCACACTGAAGCTTTCTTT
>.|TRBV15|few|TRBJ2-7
CATSTTTYEQYF
TGTGCCACCTCGACAACAACCTACGAGCAGTACTTC
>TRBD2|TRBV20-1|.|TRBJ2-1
CSAYGLADFYNEQFF
TGCAGTGCCTATGGACTAGCGGATTTCTACAATGAGCAGTTCTTC
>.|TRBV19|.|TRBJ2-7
CASSPQPPRAYEQYF
TGTGCCAGTAGTCCCCAACCCCCTAGGGCCTACGAGCAGTACTTC
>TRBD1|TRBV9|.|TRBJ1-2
CASSVGPGTGGNGYTF
TGTGCCAGCAGCGTAGGCCCCGGGACAGGGGGCAATGGCTACACCTTC
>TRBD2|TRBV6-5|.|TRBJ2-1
CASRPQVGGGFDEQFF
TGTGCCAGCAGGCCTCAGGTGGGGGGGGGTTTCGATGAGCAGTTCTTC
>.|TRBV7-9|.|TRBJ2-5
CASSRGGDAETQYF
TGTGCCAGCAGCCGTGGCGGGGACGCCGAGACCCAGTACTTC
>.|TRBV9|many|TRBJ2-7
CASSVGDTYYEQYF
TGTGCCAGCAGCGTAGGGGACACGTACTACGAGCAGTACTTC
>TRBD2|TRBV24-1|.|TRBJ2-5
CATSDSTLAGIQETQYF
TGTGCCACCAGTGACTCAACTCTAGCGGGGATCCAAGAGACCCAGTACTTC
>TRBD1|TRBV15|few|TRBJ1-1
CATSKEGTGSRAFF
TGTGCCACCAGCAAAGAAGGGACAGGCAGCCGAGCTTTCTTT
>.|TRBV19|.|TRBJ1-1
CASSTRVWAEAFF
TGTGCCAGTAGTACGAGGGTATGGGCTGAAGCTTTCTTT
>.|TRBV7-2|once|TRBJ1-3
CASSLTPTGLGNTIYF
TGTGCCAGCAGCTTAACCCCTACAGGTCTAGGAAACACCATATATTTT
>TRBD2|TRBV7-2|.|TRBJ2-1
CASSLFTSGGLYNEQFF
TGTGCCAGCAGCTTATTCACTAGCGGAGGCCTATACAATGAGCAGTTCTTC
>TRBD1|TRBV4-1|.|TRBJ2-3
CASSQERQGLGQDTQYF
TGTGCCAGCAGCCAAGAGCGACAGGGCCTCGGTCAAGATACGCAGTATTTT
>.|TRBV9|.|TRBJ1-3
CASSVGTAMYSGNTIYF
TGTGCCAGCAGCGTAGGAACAGCAATGTACTCTGGAAACACCATATATTTT
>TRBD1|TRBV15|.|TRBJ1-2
CATSRPFPGQGAKDYGYTF
TGTGCCACCAGCAGACCATTTCCGGGACAGGGGGCGAAAGACTATGGCTACACCTTC
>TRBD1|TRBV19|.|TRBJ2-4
CASSAQGFQNIQYF
TGTGCCAGTAGTGCACAGGGGTTTCAAAACATTCAGTACTTC
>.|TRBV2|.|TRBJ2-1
CASSDLGDEQFF
TGTGCCAGCAGTGATCTGGGGGACGAGCAGTTCTTC
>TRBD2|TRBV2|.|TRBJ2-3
CASTLTSGGATDTQYF
TGTGCCAGCACCCTGACTAGCGGGGGGGCGACAGATACGCAGTATTTT
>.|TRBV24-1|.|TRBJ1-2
CATSDPRGAPNGYTF
TGTGCCACCAGTGACCCTCGGGGGGCGCCGAATGGCTACACCTTC
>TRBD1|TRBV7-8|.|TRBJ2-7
CASSLVPPDRVTYEQYF
TGTGCCAGCAGCTTAGTCCCGCCGGACAGGGTAACCTACGAGCAGTACTTC
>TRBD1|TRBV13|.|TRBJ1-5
CASSNSTGRGNQPQHF
TGTGCCAGCAGCAACTCGACAGGGCGGGGCAATCAGCCCCAGCATTTT
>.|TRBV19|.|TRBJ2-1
CASSMGQGRYEQFF
TGTGCCAGTAGTATGGGGCAGGGAAGGTATGAGCAGTTCTTC
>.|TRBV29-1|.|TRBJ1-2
CSVEGSAGGYTF
TGCAGCGTTGAAGGTTCGGCAGGTGGCTACACCTTC